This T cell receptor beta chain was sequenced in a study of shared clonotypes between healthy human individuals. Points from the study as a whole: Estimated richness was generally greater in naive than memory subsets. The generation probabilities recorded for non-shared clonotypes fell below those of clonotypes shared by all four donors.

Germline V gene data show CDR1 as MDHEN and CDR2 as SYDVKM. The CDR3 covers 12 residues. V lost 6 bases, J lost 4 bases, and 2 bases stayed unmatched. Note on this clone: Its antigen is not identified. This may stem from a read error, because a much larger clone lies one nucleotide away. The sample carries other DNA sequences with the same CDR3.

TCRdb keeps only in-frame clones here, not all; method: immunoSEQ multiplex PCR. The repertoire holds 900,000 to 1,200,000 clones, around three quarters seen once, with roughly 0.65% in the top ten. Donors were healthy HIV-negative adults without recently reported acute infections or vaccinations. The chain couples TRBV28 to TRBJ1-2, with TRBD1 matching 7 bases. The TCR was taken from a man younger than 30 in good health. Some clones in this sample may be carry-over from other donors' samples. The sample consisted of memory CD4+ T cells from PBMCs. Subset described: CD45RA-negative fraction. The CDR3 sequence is CASRRQGYGYTF. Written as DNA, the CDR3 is TGTGCCAGCAGGCGACAGGGCTATGGCTACACCTTC.